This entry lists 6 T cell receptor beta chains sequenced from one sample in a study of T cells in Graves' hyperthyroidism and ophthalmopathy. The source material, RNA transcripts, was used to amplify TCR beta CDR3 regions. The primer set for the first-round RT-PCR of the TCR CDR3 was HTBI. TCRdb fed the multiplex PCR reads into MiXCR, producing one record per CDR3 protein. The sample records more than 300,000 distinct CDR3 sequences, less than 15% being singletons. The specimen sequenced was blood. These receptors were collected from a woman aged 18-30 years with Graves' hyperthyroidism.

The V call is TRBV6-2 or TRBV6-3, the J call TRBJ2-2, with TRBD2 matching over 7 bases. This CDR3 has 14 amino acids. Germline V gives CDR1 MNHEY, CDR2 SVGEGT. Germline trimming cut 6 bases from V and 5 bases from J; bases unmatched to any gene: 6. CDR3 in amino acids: CASRVPGGTGELFF. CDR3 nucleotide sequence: TGTGCCAGCAGGGTTCCGGGGGGAACCGGGGAGCTGTTTTTT.

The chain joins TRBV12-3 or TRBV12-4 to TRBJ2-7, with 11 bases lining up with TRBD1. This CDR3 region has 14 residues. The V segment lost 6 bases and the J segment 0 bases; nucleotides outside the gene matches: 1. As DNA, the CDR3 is TGTGCCAGCAGGGGGACAGGGGGCTCCTACGAGCAGTACTTC. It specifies CASRGTGGSYEQYF.

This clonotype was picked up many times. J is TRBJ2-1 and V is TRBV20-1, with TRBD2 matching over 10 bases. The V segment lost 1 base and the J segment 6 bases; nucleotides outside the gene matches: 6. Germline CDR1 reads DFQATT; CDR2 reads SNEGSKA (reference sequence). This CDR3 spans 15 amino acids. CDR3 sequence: CSARAISGGINEQFF. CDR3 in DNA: TGCAGTGCTAGAGCGATTAGCGGGGGGATCAATGAGCAGTTCTTC.

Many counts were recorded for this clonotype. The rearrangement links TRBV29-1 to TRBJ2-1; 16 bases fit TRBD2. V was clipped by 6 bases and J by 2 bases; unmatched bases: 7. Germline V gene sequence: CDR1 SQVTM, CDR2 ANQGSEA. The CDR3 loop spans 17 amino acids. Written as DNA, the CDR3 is TGCAGCGTAGAAATGGGACTAGCGGGGGGGGCCTACAATGAGCAGTTCTTC. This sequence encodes CSVEMGLAGGAYNEQFF.

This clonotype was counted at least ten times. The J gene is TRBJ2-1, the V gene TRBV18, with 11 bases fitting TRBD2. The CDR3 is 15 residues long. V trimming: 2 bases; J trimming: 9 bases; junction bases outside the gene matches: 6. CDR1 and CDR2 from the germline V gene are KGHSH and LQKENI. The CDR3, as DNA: TGTGCCAGCTCACCAGTTAGCGGGAGGGTGGCTGAGCAGTTCTTC. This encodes CASSPVSGRVAEQFF.

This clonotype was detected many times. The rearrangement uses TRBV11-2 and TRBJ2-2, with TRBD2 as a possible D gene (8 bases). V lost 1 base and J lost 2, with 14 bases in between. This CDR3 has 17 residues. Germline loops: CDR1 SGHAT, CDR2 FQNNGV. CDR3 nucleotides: TGTGCCAGCAGCTTAGTAGCGGGGACAGACAACACCGGGGAGCTGTTTTTT. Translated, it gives CASSLVAGTDNTGELFF.